The present T cell receptor (beta chain) was sequenced within a study of spatial heterogeneity in lung cancer. Overall study: The count of detected beta-chain sequences consistently exceeded that of alpha-chain sequences.

TCRdb used MiXCR to reprocess the 5' RACE reads, holding one entry per CDR3 protein. Among tens of thousands of distinct CDR3 sequences listed, 15% to 25% were seen once. Time point given: sample taken at primary tumor resection. Sequencing was performed on whole RNA extracted from tumor and nontumor lung tissue, or from frozen PBMC, and the material was left unsorted. Germline CDR1 and CDR2: MNHEY and SMNVEV (reference sequence). This CDR3 contains 13 residues. V dropped 4 bases and J dropped 6 bases, with 13 bases sitting between them. V and J are TRBV27 and TRBJ2-7; maybe TRBD2 (5 bases). The material was PBMCs, obtained at surgery. The receptor comes from a male donor with early-stage non-small cell lung cancer. CDR3 coding DNA: TGTGCCAGCAGTTGGACCGTCGGAGGCGAGCAGTACTTC. Its protein product is CASSWTVGGEQYF.